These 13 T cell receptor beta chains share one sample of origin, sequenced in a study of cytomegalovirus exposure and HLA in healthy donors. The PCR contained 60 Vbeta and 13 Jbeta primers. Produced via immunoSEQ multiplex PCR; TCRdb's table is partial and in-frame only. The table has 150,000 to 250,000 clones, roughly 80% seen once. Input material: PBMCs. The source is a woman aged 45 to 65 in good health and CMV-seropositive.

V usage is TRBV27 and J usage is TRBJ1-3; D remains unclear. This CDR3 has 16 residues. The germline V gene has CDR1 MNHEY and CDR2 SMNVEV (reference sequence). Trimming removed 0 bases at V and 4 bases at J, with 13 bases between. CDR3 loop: CASSLSLAGKGNTIYF. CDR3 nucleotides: TGTGCCAGCAGTTTATCTCTTGCGGGAAAAGGAAACACCATATATTTT.

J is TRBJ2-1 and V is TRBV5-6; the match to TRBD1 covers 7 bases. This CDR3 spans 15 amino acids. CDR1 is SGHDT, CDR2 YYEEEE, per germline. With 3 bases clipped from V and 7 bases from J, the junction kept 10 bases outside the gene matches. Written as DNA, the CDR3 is TGTGCCAGCAGCTCGACAGGGCGGGTGCTGAATGAGCAGTTCTTC. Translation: CASSSTGRVLNEQFF.

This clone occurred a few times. CDR3 in DNA: TGTGCCAGCAGCTTACGTCCCTACGAGCAGTACTTC. This codes for CASSLRPYEQYF. The chain carries TRBV11-2 and TRBJ2-7; no firm D call. The germline CDR1 and CDR2 sequences are SGHAT and FQNNGV. V lost 2 bases, J lost 2 bases, and 4 bases lay in between. CDR3 length: 12 amino acids.

The CDR3 spells CASSLDCRGFEKLFF. The CDR3 bases are TGTGCCAGCAGCTTAGATTGTAGGGGTTTTGAAAAACTGTTTTTT. The rearrangement links TRBV11-3 to TRBJ1-4; perhaps TRBD1 as D (5 bases). The germline V gene encodes CDR1 SGHNT and CDR2 YENEEA. There are 15 residues in the CDR3. V lost 0 bases to trimming and J lost 7 bases, with 12 bases between them.

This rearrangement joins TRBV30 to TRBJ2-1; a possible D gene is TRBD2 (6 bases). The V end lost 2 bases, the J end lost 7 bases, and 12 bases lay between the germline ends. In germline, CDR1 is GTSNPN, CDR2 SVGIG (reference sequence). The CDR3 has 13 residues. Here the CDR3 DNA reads TGTGCCTGGAGTCCTACCGGGACTAATGAGCAGTTCTTC. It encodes CAWSPTGTNEQFF.

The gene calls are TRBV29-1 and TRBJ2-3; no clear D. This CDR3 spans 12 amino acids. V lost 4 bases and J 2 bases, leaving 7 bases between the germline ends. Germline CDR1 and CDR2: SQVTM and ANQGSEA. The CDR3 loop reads CSVVLYTDTQYF. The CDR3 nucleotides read TGCAGCGTTGTTTTGTACACAGATACGCAGTATTTT.

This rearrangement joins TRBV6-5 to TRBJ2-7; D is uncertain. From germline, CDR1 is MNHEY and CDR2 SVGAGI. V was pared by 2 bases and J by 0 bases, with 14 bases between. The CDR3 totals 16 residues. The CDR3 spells CASSYANLGSSYEQYF. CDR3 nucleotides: TGTGCCAGCAGTTACGCGAATCTCGGTTCCTCCTACGAGCAGTACTTC.

The CDR3 bases are TGCGCCAGCAGCCCGATAGACAGGATGAACACTGAAGCTTTCTTT. Translating gives CASSPIDRMNTEAFF. The V gene is TRBV4-1, the J gene TRBJ1-1; TRBD1 is a possible D gene (6 bases). This CDR3 contains 15 residues. CDR1 is MGHRA, CDR2 YSYEKL, per germline. V was trimmed by 4 bases and J by 0 bases, leaving 12 bases between them.

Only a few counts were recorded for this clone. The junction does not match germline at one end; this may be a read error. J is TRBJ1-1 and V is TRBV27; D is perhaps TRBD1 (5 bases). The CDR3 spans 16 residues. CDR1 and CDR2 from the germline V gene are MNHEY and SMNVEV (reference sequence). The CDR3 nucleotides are TGTGCCATCAGTGGGGGGTGGGCACTCATGAACACTGAAGCTTTCTTT. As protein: CAISGGWALMNTEAFF.

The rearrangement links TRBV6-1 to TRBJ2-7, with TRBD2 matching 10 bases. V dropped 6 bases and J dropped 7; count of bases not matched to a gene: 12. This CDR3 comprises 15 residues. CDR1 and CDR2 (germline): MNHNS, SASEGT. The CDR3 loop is CASSISGGAGFEQYF. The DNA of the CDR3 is TGTGCCAGCAGCATAAGCGGGGGGGCGGGTTTTGAGCAGTACTTC.

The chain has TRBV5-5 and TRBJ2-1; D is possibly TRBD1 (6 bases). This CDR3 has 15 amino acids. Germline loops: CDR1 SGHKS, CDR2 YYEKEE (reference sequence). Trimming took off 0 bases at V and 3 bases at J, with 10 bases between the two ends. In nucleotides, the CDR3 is TGTGCCAGCAGCTTGGCAGGGGAAAACTACAATGAGCAGTTCTTC. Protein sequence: CASSLAGENYNEQFF.

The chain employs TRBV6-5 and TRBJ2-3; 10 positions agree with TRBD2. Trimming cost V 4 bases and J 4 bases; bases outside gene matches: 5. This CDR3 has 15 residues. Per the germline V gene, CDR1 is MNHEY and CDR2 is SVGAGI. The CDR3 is CASSFRLAGSDTQYF. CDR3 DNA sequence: TGTGCCAGCAGTTTTAGACTAGCGGGTTCAGATACGCAGTATTTT.

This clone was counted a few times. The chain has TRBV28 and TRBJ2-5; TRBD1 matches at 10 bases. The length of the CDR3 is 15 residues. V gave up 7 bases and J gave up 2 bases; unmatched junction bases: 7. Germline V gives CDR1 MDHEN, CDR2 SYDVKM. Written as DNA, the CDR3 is TGTGCCAGCACCTACCGGGACAGGGGACAAGAGACCCAGTACTTC. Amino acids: CASTYRDRGQETQYF.